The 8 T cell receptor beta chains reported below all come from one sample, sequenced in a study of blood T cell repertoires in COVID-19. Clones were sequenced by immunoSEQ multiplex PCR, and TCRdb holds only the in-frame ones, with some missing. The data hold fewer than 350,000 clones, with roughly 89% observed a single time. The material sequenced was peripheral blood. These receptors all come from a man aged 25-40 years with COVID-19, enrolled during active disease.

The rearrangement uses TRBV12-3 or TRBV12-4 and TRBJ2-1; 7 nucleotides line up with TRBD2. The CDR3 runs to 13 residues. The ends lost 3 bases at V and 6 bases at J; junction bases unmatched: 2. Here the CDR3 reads CASSLGGSNEQFF. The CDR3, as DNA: TGTGCCAGCAGTTTGGGCGGGAGCAATGAGCAGTTCTTC.

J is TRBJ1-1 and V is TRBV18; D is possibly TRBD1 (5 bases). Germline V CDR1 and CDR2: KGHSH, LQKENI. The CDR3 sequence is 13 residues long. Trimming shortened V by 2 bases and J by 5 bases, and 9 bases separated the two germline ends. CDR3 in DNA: TGTGCCAGCTCACCAGGAAGGGGAACTGAAGCTTTCTTT. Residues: CASSPGRGTEAFF.

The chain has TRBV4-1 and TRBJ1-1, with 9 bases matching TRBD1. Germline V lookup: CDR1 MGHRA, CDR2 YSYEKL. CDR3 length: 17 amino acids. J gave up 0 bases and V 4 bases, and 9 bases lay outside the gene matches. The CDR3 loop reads CASSRVTGGVMNTEAFF. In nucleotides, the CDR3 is TGCGCCAGCAGCCGGGTAACAGGGGGCGTTATGAACACTGAAGCTTTCTTT.

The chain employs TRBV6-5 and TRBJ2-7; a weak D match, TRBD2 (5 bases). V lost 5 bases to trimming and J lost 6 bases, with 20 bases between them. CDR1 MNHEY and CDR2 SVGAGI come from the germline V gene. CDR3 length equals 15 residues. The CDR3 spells CASSNPGNLRREQYF. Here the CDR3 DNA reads TGTGCCAGCAGTAACCCGGGGAACCTCCGCCGCGAGCAGTACTTC.

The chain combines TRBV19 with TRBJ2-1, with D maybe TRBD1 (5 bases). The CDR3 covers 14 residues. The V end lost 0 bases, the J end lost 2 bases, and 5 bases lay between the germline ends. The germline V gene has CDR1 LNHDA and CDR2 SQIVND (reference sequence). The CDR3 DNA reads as TGTGCCAGTAGTATAGAGACAGCCTACAATGAGCAGTTCTTC. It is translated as CASSIETAYNEQFF.

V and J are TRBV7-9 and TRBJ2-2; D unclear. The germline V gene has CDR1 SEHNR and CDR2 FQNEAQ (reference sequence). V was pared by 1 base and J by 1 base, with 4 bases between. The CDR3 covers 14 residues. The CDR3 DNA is TGTGCCAGCAGCTTAGGAGGGAACACCGGGGAGCTGTTTTTT. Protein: CASSLGGNTGELFF.

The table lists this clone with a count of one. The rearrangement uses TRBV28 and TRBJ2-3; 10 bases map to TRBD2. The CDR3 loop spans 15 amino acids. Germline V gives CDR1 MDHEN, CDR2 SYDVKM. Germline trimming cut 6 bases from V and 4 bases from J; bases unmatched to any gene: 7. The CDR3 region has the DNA TGTGCCAGCAGATTTAGCGGGAGGAACGCAGATACGCAGTATTTT. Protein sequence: CASRFSGRNADTQYF.

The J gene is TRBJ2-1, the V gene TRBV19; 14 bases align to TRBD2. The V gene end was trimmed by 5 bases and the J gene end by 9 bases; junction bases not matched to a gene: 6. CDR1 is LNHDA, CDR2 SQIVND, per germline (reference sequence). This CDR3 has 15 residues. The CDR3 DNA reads TGTGCCAGTAGTCCCGGGACTAGCGGGAGAGGTGAGCAGTTCTTC. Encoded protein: CASSPGTSGRGEQFF.